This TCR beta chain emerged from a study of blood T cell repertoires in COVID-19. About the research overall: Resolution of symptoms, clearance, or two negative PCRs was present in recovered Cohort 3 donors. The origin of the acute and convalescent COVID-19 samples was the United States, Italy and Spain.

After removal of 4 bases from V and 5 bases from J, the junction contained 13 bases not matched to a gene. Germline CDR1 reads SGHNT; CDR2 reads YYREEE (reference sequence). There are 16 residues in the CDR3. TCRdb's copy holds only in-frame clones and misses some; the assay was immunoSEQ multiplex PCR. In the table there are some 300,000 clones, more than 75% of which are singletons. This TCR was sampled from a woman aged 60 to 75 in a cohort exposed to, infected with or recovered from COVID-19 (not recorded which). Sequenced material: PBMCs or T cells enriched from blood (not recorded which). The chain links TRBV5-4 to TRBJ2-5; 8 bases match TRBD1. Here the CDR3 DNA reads TGTGCCAGCAGCATATATCAAGGACAGGGTGGCGAGACCCAGTACTTC. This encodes CASSIYQGQGGETQYF. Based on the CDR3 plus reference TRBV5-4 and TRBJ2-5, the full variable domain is ETGVTQSPTHLIKTRGQQVTLRCSSQSGHNTVSWYQQALGQGPQFIFQYYREEENGRGNFPPRFSGLQFPNYSSELNVNALELDDSALYLCASSIYQGQGGETQYFGPGTRLLVL.